One sample yielded the 9 T cell receptor beta chains listed below, sequenced in a study of OX40 agonist ivuxolimab in advanced cancers. Generated by immunoSEQ multiplex PCR, the TCRdb table keeps only in-frame clones and is missing some. In the table there are tens of thousands of clones, around 90% of which are singletons. This specimen consisted of CD4+ or CD8+ T cells sorted from blood, obtained in a trial of the OX40 agonist ivuxolimab. Source of these receptors: an adult with an advanced solid tumor such as melanoma, head and neck, liver or kidney cancer.

The chain is built from TRBV7-9 and TRBJ2-2, with 9 positions matching TRBD1. The CDR3 runs 14 residues. The trim removed 4 bases at V and 6 bases at J, leaving 3 bases unmatched. The germline CDR1 and CDR2 sequences are SEHNR and FQNEAQ (reference sequence). CDR3 region: CASSYTGGSGELFF. As DNA, the CDR3 is TGTGCCAGCAGCTATACAGGGGGCTCCGGGGAGCTGTTTTTT.

The V call is TRBV30, the J call TRBJ1-3; 9 bases map to TRBD1. J lost 0 bases, V lost 1 base, and 7 bases had no gene match. The CDR3 is 17 residues long. Germline CDR1 reads GTSNPN; CDR2 reads SVGIG (reference sequence). The CDR3 loop is CAWSGGDRVYSGNTIYF. The CDR3 coding sequence is TGTGCCTGGAGTGGAGGGGACAGGGTTTACTCTGGAAACACCATATATTTT. The full variable domain, with the rest looked up from reference TRBV30 and TRBJ1-3, is SQTIHQWPATLVQPVGSPLSLECTVEGTSNPNLYWYRQAAGRGLQLLFYSVGIGQISSEVPQNLSASRPQDRQFILSSKKLLLSDSGFYLCAWSGGDRVYSGNTIYFGEGSWLTVV.

The V gene is TRBV28, the J gene TRBJ2-4; no clear D. V lost 2 bases, J lost 0 bases, and 14 bases lay in between. This CDR3 has 17 residues. The germline V gene has CDR1 MDHEN and CDR2 SYDVKM. CDR3 region: CASSLRKGLLAKNIQYF. In DNA, the CDR3 is TGTGCCAGCAGTTTAAGGAAAGGGCTACTAGCCAAAAACATTCAGTACTTC.

CDR3 nucleotides: TGTGCCAGCAGACCTCAGGGCGGGGGGCGTACCGGGGAGCTGTTTTTT. The encoded protein is CASRPQGGGRTGELFF. The chain is built from TRBV28 and TRBJ2-2; the match to TRBD2 covers 8 bases. The CDR3 is 16 residues long. Germline CDR1 MDHEN, CDR2 SYDVKM. V gave up 6 bases and J gave up 5 bases; unmatched junction bases: 11.

This clone was found once. The genes are TRBV9 and TRBJ2-5; TRBD1 or TRBD2 may be the D gene (7 bases each). CDR3 length equals 14 residues. CDR1 is SGDLS and CDR2 is YYNGEE in the germline V gene. Trimming pared 4 bases from V and 2 bases from J, leaving 12 bases between. The CDR3 spells CASSNRGGQETQYF. CDR3 DNA sequence: TGTGCCAGCAGCAACAGGGGAGGGCAAGAGACCCAGTACTTC. The full variable domain, rest sourced from reference TRBV9 and TRBJ2-5, is DSGVTQTPKHLITATGQRVTLRCSPRSGDLSVYWYQQSLDQGLQFLIQYYNGEERAKGNILERFSAQQFPDLHSELNLSSLELGDSALYFCASSNRGGQETQYFGPGTRLLVL.

The chain carries TRBV2 and TRBJ1-1; D not certain. Trimming stripped 5 bases from V and 11 bases from J, with 18 bases between. Germline V gives CDR1 SNHLY, CDR2 FYNNEI. This CDR3 region has 13 residues. The CDR3 reads CASSPMDGVGAFF. In DNA, the CDR3 is TGTGCCAGCAGTCCTATGGACGGCGTGGGGGCTTTCTTT.

V and J are TRBV2 and TRBJ2-7, with 10 bases that match TRBD2. The CDR3 contains 15 residues. Trimming took 4 bases from V and 4 from J; bases not matched to a gene: 7. Germline V gene lookup returns CDR1 SNHLY and CDR2 FYNNEI. CDR3 nucleotides: TGTGCCAGCAGTGTGGCTAGCGGGGGTGTTTACGAGCAGTACTTC. Protein sequence: CASSVASGGVYEQYF.

This chain joins TRBV2 and TRBJ2-2, with D possibly being TRBD1 (5 bases). Trimming pared 6 bases from V and 4 bases from J, leaving 9 bases between. This CDR3 spans 13 amino acids. Germline CDR1 is SNHLY and CDR2 is FYNNEI. The chain's CDR3 is CASSRQSTGELFF. The CDR3 DNA reads TGTGCCAGCAGCCGACAGAGCACCGGGGAGCTGTTTTTT.

This chain connects TRBV4-2 to TRBJ2-1; TRBD2 matches at 7 bases. The CDR3 spans 17 residues. V shed 0 bases, J shed 4 bases, and the junction held 9 bases outside the gene matches. CDR1 and CDR2 (germline): LGHNA, YNFKEQ. The chain's CDR3 is CASSQDLPGGRYNEQFF. CDR3 sequence (DNA): TGTGCCAGCAGCCAAGATTTACCAGGCGGGAGATACAATGAGCAGTTCTTC.